The TCR beta chain under discussion was sequenced for a study of shared clonotypes between healthy human individuals. Study-wide background: CD4 naive and CD4 memory each took three plates per donor, while CD8 naive took two and CD8 memory one.

Per the authors' pipeline: ImmunoSEQ sequences covered only the junction and lacked quality scores; filtering therefore differed. Some clones are missing from TCRdb's copy, which holds only in-frame ones; the method was immunoSEQ multiplex PCR. That table supplies the V and J calls and clone size; D and trimming were determined from the DNA. In the table there are roughly 650,000 clones, around 97% of which are singletons. Trimming cost V 6 bases and J 0 bases, with 15 bases left between them. This CDR3 spans 15 amino acids. CDR1 SNHLY and CDR2 FYNNEI come from the germline V gene. A split of CD4+ cells into CD45RA+ naive and CD45RA-negative memory subsets was performed.

Specimen: naive CD4+ T cells sorted from blood. Subset specified: CD45RA+ positively selected. V is TRBV2 and J is TRBJ2-7; D possibly corresponds to TRBD2 (6 bases). The receptor was isolated from a woman between 25 and 40 years old in good health. The CDR3 sequence: CASRGRLVSSYEQYF. CDR3 nucleotides: TGTGCCAGCAGAGGGAGGCTCGTCAGCTCCTACGAGCAGTACTTC.